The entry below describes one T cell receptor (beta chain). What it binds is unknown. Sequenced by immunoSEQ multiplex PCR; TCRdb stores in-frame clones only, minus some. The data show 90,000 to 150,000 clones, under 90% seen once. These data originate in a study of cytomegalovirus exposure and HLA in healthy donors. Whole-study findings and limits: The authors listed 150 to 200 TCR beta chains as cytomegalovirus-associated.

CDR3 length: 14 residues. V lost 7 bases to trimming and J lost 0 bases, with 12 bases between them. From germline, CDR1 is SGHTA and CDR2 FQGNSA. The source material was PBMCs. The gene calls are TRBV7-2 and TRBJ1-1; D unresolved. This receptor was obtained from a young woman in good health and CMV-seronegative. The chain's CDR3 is CASTKARLNTEAFF. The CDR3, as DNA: TGTGCCAGCACCAAGGCGCGGTTGAACACTGAAGCTTTCTTT.